This entry concerns a single T cell receptor (beta chain). The sample originates from a study of long-term antiretroviral therapy in people with HIV. The trim removed 4 bases at V and 3 bases at J, leaving 6 bases unmatched. Germline CDR1 is SGHTS and CDR2 is YDEGEE. The CDR3 consists of 15 residues. With survey level as its setting, the immunoSEQ assay was v3.0. Assay used: immunoSEQ multiplex PCR; TCRdb lists only in-frame clones, some missing. The sample lists about 20,000 clones, about nine tenths occurring once. The chain links TRBV5-8 to TRBJ2-5, with TRBD1 identical over 10 bases. The TCR comes from a woman in her 30s with HIV. The sample was unsorted PBMCs, taken 1.8 years before starting antiretroviral therapy. The CDR3 spells CASSPGTGVEETQYF. In DNA, the CDR3 is TGTGCCAGCAGCCCAGGGACAGGGGTAGAAGAGACCCAGTACTTC.